This is a list of T cell receptor beta chains from one sample in a study of blood T cell repertoires in COVID-19. Assay: immunoSEQ multiplex PCR; the TCRdb copy retains only in-frame clones and omits some. The table includes fewer than 120,000 clones, around 89% detected once. Material: peripheral blood. Receptor source: a woman in her forties or fifties with acute or convalescent COVID-19. Each CDR3 is given with its conserved first and last residue. The order of the fields is V gene, clone size, CDR3 protein. Clone size is given for some rows only: seen once, a few or many times, or a class if the clone is expanded.

>TRBV10-3|few
CAISEGSGQPQHF
>TRBV5-5|.
CASSLDRAGGYTF
>TRBV18|.
CASSPDRDTQYF
>TRBV19|.
CASSIGGQGAKNIQYF
>TRBV5-1|.
CASRDRRSGNTIYF
>TRBV12-3/TRBV12-4|.
CASSSRSNYGYTF
>TRBV4-2|.
CASSQEVSTFYNEQFF
>TRBV7-9|.
CASSFPGTGRDNEQFF
>TRBV5-6|few
CASSFPGGVSYEQYF
>TRBV20-1|.
CSARDLEKLFF
>TRBV7-9|.
CASSLANDRLYGYTF
>TRBV5-4|.
CASSPTGGIGLEQFF
>TRBV5-6|once
CASSVYRVSYNSPLHF
>TRBV20-1|many
CSARGEAEAFF
>TRBV5-1|.
CASSLARTSGSGYQETQYF
>TRBV27|once
CASSSFGSGVSYNSPLHF
>TRBV6-5|.
CASRDEGLTGNTIYF
>TRBV15|.
CATSRDLGTGSSYEQYF
>TRBV11-2|.
CASSPLAANTGELFF
>TRBV18|.
CASSPITTGPLDEQFF
>TRBV7-2|.
CASSLEAGYEQYF
>TRBV5-4|.
CASSLTGGEGGETQYF
>TRBV28|.
CASSLGARSYGYTF
>TRBV5-8|once
CASSSGTGPTDTQYF
>TRBV4-1|.
CASSLLGPAREDEQYF
>TRBV4-2|.
CASSQGRVSGRLGQETQYF
>TRBV10-3|.
CAIRKGGAESNQPQHF
>TRBV24-1|.
CATSDQTSEDNEQFF
>TRBV4-2|.
CASSQAATGASTDTQYF
>TRBV24-1|.
CATSDWGGVGEEEDTQYF
>TRBV7-2|.
CASSGGTSGDYEQYF
>TRBV2|few
CASTPVPPGRGGYEQYF
>TRBV7-2|once
CASTPGGAWAGELFF
>TRBV4-1|.
CASSQVPGTATDTQYF
>TRBV28|once
CASRSRSPELAGDKNNEQFF
>TRBV4-1|.
CATGHGETQYF
>TRBV19|.
CASSETGKETQYF
>TRBV7-2|.
CASSISSQGTEQFF
>TRBV2|once
CAAVSGAYTEAFF
>TRBV7-2|.
CASTSGAAQYF
>TRBV27|.
CASSRGMTGVMNTEAFF
>TRBV18|.
CASSSSEGVYNEQFF
>TRBV27|.
CASSLNSQWTGGNSPLHF